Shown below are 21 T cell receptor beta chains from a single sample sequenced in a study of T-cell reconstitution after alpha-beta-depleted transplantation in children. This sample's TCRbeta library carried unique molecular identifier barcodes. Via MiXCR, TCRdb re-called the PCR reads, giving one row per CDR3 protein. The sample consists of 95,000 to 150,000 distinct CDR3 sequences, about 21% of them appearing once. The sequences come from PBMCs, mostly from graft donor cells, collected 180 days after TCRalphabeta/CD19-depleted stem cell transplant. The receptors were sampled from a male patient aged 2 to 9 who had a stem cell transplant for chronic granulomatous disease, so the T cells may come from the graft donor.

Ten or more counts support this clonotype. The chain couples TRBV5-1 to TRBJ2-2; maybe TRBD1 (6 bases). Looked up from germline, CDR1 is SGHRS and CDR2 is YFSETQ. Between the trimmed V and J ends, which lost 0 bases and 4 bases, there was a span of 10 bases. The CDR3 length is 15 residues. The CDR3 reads CASSLAGAGTGELFF. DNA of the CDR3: TGCGCCAGCAGCTTGGCAGGGGCCGGCACCGGGGAGCTGTTTTTT.

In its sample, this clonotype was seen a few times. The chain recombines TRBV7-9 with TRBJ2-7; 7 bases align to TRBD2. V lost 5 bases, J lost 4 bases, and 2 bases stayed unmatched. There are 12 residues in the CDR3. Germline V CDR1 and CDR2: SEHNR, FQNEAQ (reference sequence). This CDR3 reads CASSPAGYEQYF. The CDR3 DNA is TGTGCCAGCAGCCCAGCGGGGTACGAGCAGTACTTC.

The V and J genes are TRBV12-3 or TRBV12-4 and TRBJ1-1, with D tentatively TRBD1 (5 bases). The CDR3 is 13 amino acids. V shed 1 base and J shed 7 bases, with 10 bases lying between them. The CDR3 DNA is TGTGCCAGCAGTTTAGGGGGGAGAGATGAAGCTTTCTTT. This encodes CASSLGGRDEAFF.

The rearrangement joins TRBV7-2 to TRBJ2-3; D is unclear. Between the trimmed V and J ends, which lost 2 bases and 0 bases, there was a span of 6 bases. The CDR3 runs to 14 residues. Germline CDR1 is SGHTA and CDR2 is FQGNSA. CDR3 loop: CASSLLPSTDTQYF. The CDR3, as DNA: TGTGCCAGCAGCTTACTACCTAGCACAGATACGCAGTATTTT.

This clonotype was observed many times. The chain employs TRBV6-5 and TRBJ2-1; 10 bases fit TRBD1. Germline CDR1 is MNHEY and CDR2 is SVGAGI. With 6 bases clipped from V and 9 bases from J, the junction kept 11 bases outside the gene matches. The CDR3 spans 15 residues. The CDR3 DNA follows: TGTGCCAGCAGCCGAGACAGGGGGCAAGGGAGTGAGCAGTTCTTC. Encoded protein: CASSRDRGQGSEQFF.

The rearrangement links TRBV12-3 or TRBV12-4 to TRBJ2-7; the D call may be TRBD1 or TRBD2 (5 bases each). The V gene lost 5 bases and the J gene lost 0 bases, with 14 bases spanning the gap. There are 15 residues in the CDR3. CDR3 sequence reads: CASSTGPRSSYEQYF. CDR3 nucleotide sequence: TGTGCCAGCAGTACGGGGCCACGAAGCTCCTACGAGCAGTACTTC.

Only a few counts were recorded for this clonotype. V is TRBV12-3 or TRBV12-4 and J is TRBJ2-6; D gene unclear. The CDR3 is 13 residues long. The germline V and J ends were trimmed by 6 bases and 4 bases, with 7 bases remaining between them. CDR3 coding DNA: TGTGCCAGCAGGCTAGGGGGGGCCAACGTCCTGACTTTC. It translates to CASRLGGANVLTF.

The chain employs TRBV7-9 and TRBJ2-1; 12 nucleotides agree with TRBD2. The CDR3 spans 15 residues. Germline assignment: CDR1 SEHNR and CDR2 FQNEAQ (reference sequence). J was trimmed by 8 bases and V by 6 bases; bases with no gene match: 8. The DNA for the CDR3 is TGTGCCAGCAGAGATTCCGGACTAGCGGGACATGAGCAGTTCTTC. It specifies CASRDSGLAGHEQFF.

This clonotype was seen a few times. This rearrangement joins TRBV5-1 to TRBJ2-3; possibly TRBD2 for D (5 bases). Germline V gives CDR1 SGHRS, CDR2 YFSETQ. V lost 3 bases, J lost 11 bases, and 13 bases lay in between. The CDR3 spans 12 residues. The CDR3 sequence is CASSWDGGGQYF. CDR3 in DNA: TGCGCCAGCAGCTGGGATGGTGGAGGGCAGTATTTT.

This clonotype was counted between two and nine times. CDR3 loop: CASTLRGSNEQFF. CDR3 DNA: TGTGCCAGCACACTACGGGGGAGTAATGAGCAGTTCTTC. The J gene is TRBJ2-1, the V gene TRBV12-3 or TRBV12-4; TRBD2 is a possible D gene (6 bases). CDR3 length: 13 residues. V lost 7 bases and J 7 bases, leaving 14 bases between the germline ends.

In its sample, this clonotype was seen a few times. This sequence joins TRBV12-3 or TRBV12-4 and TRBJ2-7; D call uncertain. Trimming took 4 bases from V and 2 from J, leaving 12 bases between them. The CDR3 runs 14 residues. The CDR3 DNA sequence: TGTGCCAGCAGTTCCACCGACCCCACCTACGAGCAGTACTTC. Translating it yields CASSSTDPTYEQYF.

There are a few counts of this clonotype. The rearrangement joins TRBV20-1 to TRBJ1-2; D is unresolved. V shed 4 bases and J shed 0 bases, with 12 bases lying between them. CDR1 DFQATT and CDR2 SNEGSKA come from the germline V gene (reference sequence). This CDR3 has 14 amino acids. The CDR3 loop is CSATASLSNYGYTF. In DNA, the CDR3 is TGCAGTGCTACAGCCAGCCTCTCTAACTATGGCTACACCTTC.

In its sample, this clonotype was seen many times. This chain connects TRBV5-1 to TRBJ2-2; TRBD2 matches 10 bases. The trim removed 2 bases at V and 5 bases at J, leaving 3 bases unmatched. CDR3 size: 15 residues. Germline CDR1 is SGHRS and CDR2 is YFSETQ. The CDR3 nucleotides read TGCGCCAGCAGCTTTGCTAGCGGGAGAACCGGGGAGCTGTTTTTT. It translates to CASSFASGRTGELFF.

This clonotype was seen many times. CDR3: CASSQTLVTGELFF. Written as DNA, the CDR3 is TGTGCCAGCAGCCAAACGCTTGTCACCGGGGAGCTGTTTTTT. The chain recombines TRBV14 with TRBJ2-2; D is unclear. The germline V gene has CDR1 SGHDN and CDR2 FVKESK. V was shortened by 2 bases and J by 4 bases, with 8 bases between the two germline ends. The CDR3 runs 14 residues. The complete variable domain, with remaining parts taken from reference TRBV14 and TRBJ2-2, reads EAGVTQFPSHSVIEKGQTVTLRCDPISGHDNLYWYRRVMGKEIKFLLHFVKESKQDESGMPNNRFLAERTGGTYSTLKVQPAELEDSGVYFCASSQTLVTGELFFGEGSRLTVL.

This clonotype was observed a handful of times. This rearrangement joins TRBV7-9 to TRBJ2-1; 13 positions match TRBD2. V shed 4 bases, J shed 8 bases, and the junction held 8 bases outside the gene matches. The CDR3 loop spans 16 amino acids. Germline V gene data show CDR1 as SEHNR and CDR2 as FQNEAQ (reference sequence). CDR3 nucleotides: TGTGCCAGCAGCTCGCACCGGACTAGCGGGAGCGATGAGCAGTTCTTC. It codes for CASSSHRTSGSDEQFF.

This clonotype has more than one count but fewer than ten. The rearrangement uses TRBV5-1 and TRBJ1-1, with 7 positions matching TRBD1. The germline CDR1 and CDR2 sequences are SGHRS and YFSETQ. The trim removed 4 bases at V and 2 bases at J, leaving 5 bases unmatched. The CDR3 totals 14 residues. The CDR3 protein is CASSGGTANTEAFF. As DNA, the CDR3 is TGCGCCAGCAGCGGCGGGACAGCAAACACTGAAGCTTTCTTT.

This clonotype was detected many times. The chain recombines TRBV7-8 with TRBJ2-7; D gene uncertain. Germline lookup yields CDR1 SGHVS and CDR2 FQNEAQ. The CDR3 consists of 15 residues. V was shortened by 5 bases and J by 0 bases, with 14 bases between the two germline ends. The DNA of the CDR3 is TGTGCCAGCAGCCCTAGTCCTACCCTCTCCTACGAGCAGTACTTC. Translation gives CASSPSPTLSYEQYF.

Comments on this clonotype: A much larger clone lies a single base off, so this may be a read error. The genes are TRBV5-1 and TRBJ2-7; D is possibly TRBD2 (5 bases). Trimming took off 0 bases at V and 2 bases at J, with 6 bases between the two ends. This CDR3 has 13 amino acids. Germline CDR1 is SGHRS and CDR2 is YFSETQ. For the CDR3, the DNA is TGCGCCAGCAGCTTGGGACTACCCTACGAGCAGTACTTC. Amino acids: CASSLGLPYEQYF.

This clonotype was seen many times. In nucleotides, the CDR3 is TGTGCCAGCAGCGGGAGGGCCTCCGTAGAGCAGTTCTTC. Residues: CASSGRASVEQFF. The chain combines TRBV10-3 with TRBJ2-1; TRBD2 matches at 10 bases. CDR3 length equals 13 residues. Germline V lookup: CDR1 ENHRY, CDR2 SYGVKD. V lost 10 bases, J lost 10 bases, and 10 bases stayed unmatched.

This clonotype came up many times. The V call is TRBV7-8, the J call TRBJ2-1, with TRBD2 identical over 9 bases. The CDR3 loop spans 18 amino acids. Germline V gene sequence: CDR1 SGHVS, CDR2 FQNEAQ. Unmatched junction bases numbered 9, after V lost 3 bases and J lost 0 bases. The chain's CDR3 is CASSLIFRRGGSYNEQFF. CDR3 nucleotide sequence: TGTGCCAGCAGCTTGATCTTCCGGCGGGGGGGCTCCTACAATGAGCAGTTCTTC.

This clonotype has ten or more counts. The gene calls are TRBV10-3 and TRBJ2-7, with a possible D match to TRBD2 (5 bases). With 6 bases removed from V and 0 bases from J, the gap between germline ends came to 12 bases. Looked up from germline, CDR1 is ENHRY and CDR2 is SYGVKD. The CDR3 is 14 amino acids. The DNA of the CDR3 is TGTGCCATCAGAGCGGACCTTCTCTCCTACGAGCAGTACTTC. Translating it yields CAIRADLLSYEQYF.